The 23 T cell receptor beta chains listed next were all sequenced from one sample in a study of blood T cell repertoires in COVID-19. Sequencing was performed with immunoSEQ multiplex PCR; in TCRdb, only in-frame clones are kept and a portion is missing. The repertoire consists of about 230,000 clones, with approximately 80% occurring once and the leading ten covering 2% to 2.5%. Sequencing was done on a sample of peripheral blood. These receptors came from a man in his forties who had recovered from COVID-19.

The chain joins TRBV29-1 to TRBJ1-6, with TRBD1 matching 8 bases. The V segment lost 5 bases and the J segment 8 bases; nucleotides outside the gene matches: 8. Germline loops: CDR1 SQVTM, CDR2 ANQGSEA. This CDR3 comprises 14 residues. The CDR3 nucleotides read TGCAGCGTTAATACCGGGACAGGCGATTCACCCCTCCACTTT. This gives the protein CSVNTGTGDSPLHF.

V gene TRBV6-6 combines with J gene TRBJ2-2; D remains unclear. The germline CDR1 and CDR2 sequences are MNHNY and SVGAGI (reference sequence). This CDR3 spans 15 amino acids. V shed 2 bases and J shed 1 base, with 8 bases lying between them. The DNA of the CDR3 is TGTGCCAGCAGTTACCACGGGTTGAACACCGGGGAGCTGTTTTTT. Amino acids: CASSYHGLNTGELFF.

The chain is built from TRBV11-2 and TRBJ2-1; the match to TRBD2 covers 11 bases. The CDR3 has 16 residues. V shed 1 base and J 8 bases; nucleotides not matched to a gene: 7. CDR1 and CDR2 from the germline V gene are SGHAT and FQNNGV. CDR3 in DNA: TGTGCCAGCAGCTTAGTGGCTAGCGGGGGGAGGTATGAGCAGTTCTTC. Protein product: CASSLVASGGRYEQFF.

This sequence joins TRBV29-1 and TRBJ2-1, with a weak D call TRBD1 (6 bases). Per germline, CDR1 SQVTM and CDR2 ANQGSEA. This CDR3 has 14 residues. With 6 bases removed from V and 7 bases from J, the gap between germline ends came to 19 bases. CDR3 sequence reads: CSVLFRQVGNEQFF. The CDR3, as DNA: TGCAGCGTGCTCTTCAGACAGGTGGGGAATGAGCAGTTCTTC.

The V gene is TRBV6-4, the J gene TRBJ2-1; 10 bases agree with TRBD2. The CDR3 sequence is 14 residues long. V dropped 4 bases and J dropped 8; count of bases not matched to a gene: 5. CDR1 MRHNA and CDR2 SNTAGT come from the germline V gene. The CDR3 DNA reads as TGTGCCAGCAGTGCCCTAGCGGGAGTGGATGAGCAGTTCTTC. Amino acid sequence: CASSALAGVDEQFF.

The CDR3 loop is CASSVVGYTGWDTQYF. DNA for the CDR3: TGTGCCAGCAGCGTAGTTGGATATACCGGGTGGGATACGCAGTATTTT. This sequence joins TRBV9 and TRBJ2-3, with D hard to call. The CDR3 consists of 16 residues. Germline V CDR1 and CDR2: SGDLS, YYNGEE. With 0 bases removed from V and 6 bases from J, the gap between germline ends came to 17 bases.

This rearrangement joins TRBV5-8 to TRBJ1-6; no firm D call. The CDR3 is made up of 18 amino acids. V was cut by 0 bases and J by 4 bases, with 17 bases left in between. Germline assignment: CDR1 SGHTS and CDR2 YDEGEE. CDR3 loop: CASSLGRFSEVYNSPLHF. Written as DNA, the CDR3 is TGTGCCAGCAGCTTGGGGCGTTTCAGTGAGGTATATAATTCACCCCTCCACTTT.

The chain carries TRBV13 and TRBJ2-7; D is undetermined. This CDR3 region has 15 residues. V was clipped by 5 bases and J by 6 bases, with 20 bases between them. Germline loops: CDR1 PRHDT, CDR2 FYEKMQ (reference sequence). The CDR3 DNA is TGTGCCAGCAGCCCTCCAGGTACTCGTGCCAGCGAGCAGTACTTC. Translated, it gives CASSPPGTRASEQYF.

This chain's CDR3 is CASSLVQVWYGYTF. DNA for the CDR3: TGTGCCAGCAGCTTAGTACAGGTTTGGTATGGCTACACCTTC. This chain joins TRBV11-2 and TRBJ1-2; a weak D match, TRBD1 (5 bases). With 1 base removed from V and 5 bases from J, the gap between germline ends came to 11 bases. Germline V gene lookup returns CDR1 SGHAT and CDR2 FQNNGV. The CDR3 runs 14 residues.

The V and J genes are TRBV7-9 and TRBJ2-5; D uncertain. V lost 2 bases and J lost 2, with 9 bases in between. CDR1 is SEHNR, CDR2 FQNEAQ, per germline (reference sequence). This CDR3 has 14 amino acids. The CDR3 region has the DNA TGTGCCAGCAGCTTATTGAGAACTCAAGAGACCCAGTACTTC. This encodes CASSLLRTQETQYF. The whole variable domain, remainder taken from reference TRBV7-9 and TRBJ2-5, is DTGVSQNPRHKITKRGQNVTFRCDPISEHNRLYWYRQTLGQGPEFLTYFQNEAQLEKSRLLSDRFSAERPKGSFSTLEIQRTEQGDSAMYLCASSLLRTQETQYFGPGTRLLVL.

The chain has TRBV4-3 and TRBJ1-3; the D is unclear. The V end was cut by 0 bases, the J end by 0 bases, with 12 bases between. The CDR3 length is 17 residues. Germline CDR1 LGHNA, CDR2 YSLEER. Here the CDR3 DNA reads TGCGCCAGCAGCCAAGATTTTCGGACTGACTCTGGAAACACCATATATTTT. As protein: CASSQDFRTDSGNTIYF.

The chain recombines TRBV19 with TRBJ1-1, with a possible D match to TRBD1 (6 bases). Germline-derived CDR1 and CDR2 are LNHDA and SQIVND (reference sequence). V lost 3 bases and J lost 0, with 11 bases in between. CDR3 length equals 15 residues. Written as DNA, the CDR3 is TGTGCCAGTAGTATCACAGGGCGTATGAACACTGAAGCTTTCTTT. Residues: CASSITGRMNTEAFF.

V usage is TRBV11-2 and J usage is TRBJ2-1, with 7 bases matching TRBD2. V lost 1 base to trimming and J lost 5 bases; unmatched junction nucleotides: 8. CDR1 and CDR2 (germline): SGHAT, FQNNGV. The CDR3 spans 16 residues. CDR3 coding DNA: TGTGCCAGCAGCTTAGGACGGGGGGAGAAGCACAATGAGCAGTTCTTC. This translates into CASSLGRGEKHNEQFF. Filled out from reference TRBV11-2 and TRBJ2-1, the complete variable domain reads EAGVAQSPRYKIIEKRQSVAFWCNPISGHATLYWYQQILGQGPKLLIQFQNNGVVDDSQLPKDRFSAERLKGVDSTLKIQPAKLEDSAVYLCASSLGRGEKHNEQFFGPGTRLTVL.

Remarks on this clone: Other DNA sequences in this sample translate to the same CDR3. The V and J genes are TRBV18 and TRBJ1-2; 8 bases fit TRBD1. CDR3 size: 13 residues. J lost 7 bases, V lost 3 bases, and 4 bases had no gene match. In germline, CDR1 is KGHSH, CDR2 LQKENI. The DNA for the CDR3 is TGTGCCAGCTCACCGGACAGGGAGCGTGGCTACACCTTC. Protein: CASSPDRERGYTF.

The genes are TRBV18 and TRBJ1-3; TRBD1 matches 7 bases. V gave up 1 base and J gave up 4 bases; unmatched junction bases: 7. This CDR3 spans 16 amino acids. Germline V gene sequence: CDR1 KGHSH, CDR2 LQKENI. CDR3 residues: CASSPRGQQLGNTIYF. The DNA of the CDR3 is TGTGCCAGCTCACCACGGGGACAGCAACTCGGAAACACCATATATTTT.

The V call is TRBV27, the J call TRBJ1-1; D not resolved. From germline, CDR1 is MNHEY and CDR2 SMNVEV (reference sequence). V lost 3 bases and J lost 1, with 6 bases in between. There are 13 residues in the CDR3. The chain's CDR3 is CASSFSWNTEAFF. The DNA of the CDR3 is TGTGCCAGCAGTTTCTCCTGGAACACTGAAGCTTTCTTT.

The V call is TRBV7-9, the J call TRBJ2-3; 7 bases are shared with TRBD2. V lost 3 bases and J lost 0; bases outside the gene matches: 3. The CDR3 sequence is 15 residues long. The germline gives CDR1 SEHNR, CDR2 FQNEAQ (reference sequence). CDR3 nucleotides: TGTGCCAGCAGCTTCCAGCGGGAAAGCACAGATACGCAGTATTTT. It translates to CASSFQRESTDTQYF.

The CDR3 DNA reads TGTGCCAGCAGCTCAAACCGAGCGGGGACGGGCACAGATACGCAGTATTTT. Encoded protein: CASSSNRAGTGTDTQYF. The rearrangement links TRBV7-2 to TRBJ2-3, with 7 bases fitting TRBD2. The germline V gene has CDR1 SGHTA and CDR2 FQGNSA. V lost 4 bases, J lost 1 base, and 11 bases stayed unmatched. CDR3 length: 17 amino acids.

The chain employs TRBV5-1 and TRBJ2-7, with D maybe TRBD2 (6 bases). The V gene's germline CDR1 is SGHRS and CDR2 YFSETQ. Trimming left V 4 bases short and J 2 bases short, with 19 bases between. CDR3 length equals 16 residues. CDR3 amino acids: CASSAVVAARTYEQYF. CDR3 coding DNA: TGCGCCAGCAGCGCGGTGGTAGCGGCACGTACCTACGAGCAGTACTTC.

The CDR3, as DNA: TGTGCCAGCAGCTTTAAATCCCAGGCCCCCACCTACGAGCAGTACTTC. It codes for CASSFKSQAPTYEQYF. The chain uses TRBV7-2 and TRBJ2-7; D gene unclear. Germline V gives CDR1 SGHTA, CDR2 FQGNSA. The V gene lost 3 bases and the J gene lost 2 bases, with 17 bases spanning the gap. This CDR3 is built from 16 residues.

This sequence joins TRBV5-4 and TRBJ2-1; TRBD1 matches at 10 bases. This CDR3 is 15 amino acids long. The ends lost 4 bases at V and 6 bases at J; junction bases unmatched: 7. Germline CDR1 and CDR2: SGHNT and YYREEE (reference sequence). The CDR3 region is CASSRRDRGGNEQFF. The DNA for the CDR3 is TGTGCCAGCAGCCGCCGGGACAGGGGTGGCAATGAGCAGTTCTTC. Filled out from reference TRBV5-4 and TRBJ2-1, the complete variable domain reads ETGVTQSPTHLIKTRGQQVTLRCSSQSGHNTVSWYQQALGQGPQFIFQYYREEENGRGNFPPRFSGLQFPNYSSELNVNALELDDSALYLCASSRRDRGGNEQFFGPGTRLTVL.

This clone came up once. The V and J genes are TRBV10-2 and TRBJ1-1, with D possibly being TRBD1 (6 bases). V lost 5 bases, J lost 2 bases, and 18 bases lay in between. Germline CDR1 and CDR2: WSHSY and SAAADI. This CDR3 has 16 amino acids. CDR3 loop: CASSRFPGTPNTEAFF. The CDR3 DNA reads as TGCGCCAGCAGTCGTTTCCCCGGGACACCTAACACTGAAGCTTTCTTT.

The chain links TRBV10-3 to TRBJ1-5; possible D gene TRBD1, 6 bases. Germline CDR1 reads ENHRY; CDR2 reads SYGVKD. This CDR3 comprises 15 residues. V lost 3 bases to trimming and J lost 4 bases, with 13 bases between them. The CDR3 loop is CAISEGRTDNQPQHF. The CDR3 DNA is TGTGCCATCAGTGAAGGTCGGACAGATAATCAGCCCCAGCATTTT.